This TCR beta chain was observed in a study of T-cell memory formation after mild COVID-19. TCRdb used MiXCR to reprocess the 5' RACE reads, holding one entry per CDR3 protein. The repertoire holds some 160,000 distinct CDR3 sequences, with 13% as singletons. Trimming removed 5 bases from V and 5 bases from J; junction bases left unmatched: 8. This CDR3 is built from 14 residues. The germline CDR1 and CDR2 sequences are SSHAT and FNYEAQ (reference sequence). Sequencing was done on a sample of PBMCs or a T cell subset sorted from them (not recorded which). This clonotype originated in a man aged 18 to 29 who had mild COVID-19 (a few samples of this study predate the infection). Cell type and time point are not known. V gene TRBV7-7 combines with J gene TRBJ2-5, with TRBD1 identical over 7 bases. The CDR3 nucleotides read TGTGCCAGCAGCACACAAGAGGGGGCCGAGACCCAGTACTTC. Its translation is CASSTQEGAETQYF.